Following are 29 T cell receptor beta chains from one sample sequenced in a study of blood T cells in healthy people across ages. Using a J-beta primer mix together with a sample-barcoded 5' primer, a second PCR was run for about 7 to 12 cycles. In TCRdb, the 5' RACE reads were re-called with MiXCR into one record per CDR3 protein. The sample shows about 800,000 distinct CDR3 sequences, 58% of them seen only once. Sequencing input: blood. All receptors derive from a man younger than 40 in good health.

CDR3 sequence reads: CASSLGAGGTFEQYF. CDR3 nucleotides: TGTGCCAGCAGCTTAGGAGCGGGCGGTACGTTTGAGCAGTACTTC. The chain uses TRBV7-6 and TRBJ2-7; tentatively, D is TRBD2 (6 bases). Germline loops: CDR1 SGHVS, CDR2 FNYEAQ. Trimming took 1 base from V and 7 from J, leaving 17 bases between them. The length of the CDR3 is 15 residues.

The chain employs TRBV21-1 and TRBJ1-2; the table names TRBD1, a call not compared with the DNA. TRBV21-1 is reported as a pseudogene. The CDR3 is 15 residues long. In nucleotides, the CDR3 is TGTGCCAGCAGCAAGCTAACCGGGATTTGGGTTTGCTACACCTTC. It yields the protein CASSKLTGIWVCYTF.

The V gene is TRBV5-1, the J gene TRBJ2-7; D may be TRBD1 or TRBD2 (6 bases each). Trimming removed 0 bases from V and 4 bases from J, with 14 bases in between. The CDR3 totals 15 residues. Germline V lookup: CDR1 SGHRS, CDR2 YFSETQ. The CDR3, as DNA: TGCGCCAGCAGCTTGGTGGATGGGGGGCAATACGAGCAGTACTTC. Amino acids: CASSLVDGGQYEQYF.

The rearrangement links TRBV18 to TRBJ2-4, with TRBD2 identical over 7 bases. The J call is doubtful: the DNA matches TRBJ2-7 better. Looked up from germline, CDR1 is KGHSH and CDR2 is LQKENI. The CDR3 runs 14 residues. The CDR3: CASSPGAGIYEQYF. As DNA, the CDR3 is TGTGCCAGCTCACCCGGAGCGGGGATCTACGAGCAGTACTTC.

V gene TRBV20-1 combines with J gene TRBJ1-2, with D perhaps matching TRBD1 (5 bases). Trimming took off 3 bases at V and 7 bases at J, with 12 bases between the two ends. The CDR3 runs to 12 residues. Germline lookup yields CDR1 DFQATT and CDR2 SNEGSKA (reference sequence). This CDR3 reads CSASGGDSGYTF. Written as DNA, the CDR3 is TGCAGTGCTAGTGGGGGGGATAGTGGCTACACCTTC.

V usage is TRBV20-1 and J usage is TRBJ2-3; the match to TRBD2 covers 13 bases. The CDR3 loop spans 15 amino acids. CDR1 is DFQATT, CDR2 SNEGSKA, per germline (reference sequence). Trimming at V came to 1 base and at J to 4 bases, leaving 2 bases not matched to a gene. CDR3 in amino acids: CSARGLAGGADTQYF. DNA for the CDR3: TGCAGTGCTAGAGGACTAGCGGGGGGAGCAGATACGCAGTATTTT.

This clonotype was found once. This chain's CDR3 is CASSQAFLTGEGLNSPLHF. For the CDR3, the DNA is TGCGCCAGCAGCCAAGCATTTCTCACAGGAGAGGGACTTAATTCACCCCTCCACTTT. The J gene is TRBJ1-6, the V gene TRBV4-3, with D perhaps matching TRBD1 (5 bases). The CDR3 spans 19 residues. From germline, CDR1 is LGHNA and CDR2 YSLEER. The V end lost 1 base, the J end lost 6 bases, and 22 bases lay between the germline ends.

The J gene is TRBJ2-7, the V gene TRBV20-1, with D possibly TRBD2 on 5 matching bases. Germline V gene sequence: CDR1 DFQATT, CDR2 SNEGSKA (reference sequence). V lost 1 base to trimming and J lost 0 bases, with 10 bases between them. This CDR3 is 14 amino acids long. CDR3 sequence: CSARVRESSYEQYF. CDR3 nucleotides: TGCAGTGCTAGAGTTCGGGAAAGCTCCTACGAGCAGTACTTC.

The chain employs TRBV11-2 and TRBJ2-6; no definite D call. The CDR3 is made up of 13 amino acids. Trimming removed 6 bases from V and 2 bases from J, with 5 bases in between. Germline-derived CDR1 and CDR2 are SGHAT and FQNNGV. The CDR3 protein is CASREPGANVLTF. CDR3 bases: TGTGCCAGCAGGGAGCCTGGGGCCAACGTCCTGACTTTC.

This clonotype showed up many times. The chain joins TRBV11-2 to TRBJ2-7; D may be TRBD1 (6 bases). The germline V gene encodes CDR1 SGHAT and CDR2 FQNNGV. The CDR3 is 13 residues long. The V end lost 8 bases, the J end lost 4 bases, and 15 bases lay between the germline ends. Here the CDR3 reads CASGPDRSYEQYF. CDR3 DNA: TGTGCCAGCGGCCCCGACAGGTCATACGAGCAGTACTTC.

V gene TRBV4-3 combines with J gene TRBJ2-7; D possibly corresponds to TRBD1 (5 bases). Germline-derived CDR1 and CDR2 are LGHNA and YSLEER. The CDR3 is 16 amino acids. Trimming removed 5 bases from V and 0 bases from J, with 17 bases in between. In DNA, the CDR3 is TGCGCCAGCAGCTTGGGGCCAGCGCCAAGCTCCTACGAGCAGTACTTC. Protein product: CASSLGPAPSSYEQYF.

This clonotype was seen a handful of times. This chain uses TRBV25-1 with TRBJ1-2, with D unclear. Germline V gene sequence: CDR1 MGHDK, CDR2 SYGVNS. V gave up 1 base and J gave up 8 bases, with 8 bases separating them. The CDR3 loop spans 12 amino acids. The CDR3 here is CASSESRRGYTF. CDR3 DNA sequence: TGTGCCAGCAGTGAATCGCGTCGGGGCTACACCTTC.

The rearrangement links TRBV6-1 to TRBJ1-4; unclear D gene. The germline V gene encodes CDR1 MNHNS and CDR2 SASEGT. Between the trimmed V and J ends, which lost 3 bases and 4 bases, there was a span of 15 bases. This CDR3 is built from 16 residues. The CDR3 DNA follows: TGTGCCAGCAGTGAGGTTTCCGGGCCTCTTAATGAAAAACTGTTTTTT. It specifies CASSEVSGPLNEKLFF.

This clonotype was seen a single time. The rearrangement joins TRBV2 to TRBJ2-6; D perhaps matches TRBD2 (5 bases). The CDR3 has 13 residues. The V end lost 8 bases, the J end lost 4 bases, and 9 bases lay between the germline ends. CDR1 is SNHLY, CDR2 FYNNEI, per germline. CDR3 DNA sequence: TGTGCCAGCGCGGCGGGCGGGGCCAACGTCCTGACTTTC. Translated: CASAAGGANVLTF.

The chain carries TRBV27 and TRBJ2-6; D is undetermined. The CDR3 sequence is 16 residues long. The germline CDR1 and CDR2 sequences are MNHEY and SMNVEV (reference sequence). Deletions cut 0 bases from V and 3 bases from J, with 9 bases between. The CDR3 nucleotides read TGTGCCAGCAGTTTATCGAATAGGGTTGGGGCCAACGTCCTGACTTTC. Its translation is CASSLSNRVGANVLTF.

About this clonotype itself: Given the absence of the conserved phenylalanine or tryptophan at the CDR3 end, a read error is likely. The chain combines TRBV4-1 with TRBJ2-5; D unresolved. The V end was cut by 0 bases, the J end by 1 base, with 15 bases between. The CDR3 covers 17 residues. The germline CDR1 and CDR2 sequences are MGHRA and YSYEKL. The CDR3 reads CASSQDPRGSFQETQYS. In DNA, the CDR3 is TGCGCCAGCAGCCAAGATCCGCGCGGTAGTTTCCAAGAGACCCAGTACTCC.

The V call is TRBV29-1, the J call TRBJ2-7; 9 nucleotides match TRBD2. V shed 6 bases, J shed 2 bases, and the junction held 8 bases outside the gene matches. The CDR3 runs 14 residues. Germline CDR1 and CDR2: SQVTM and ANQGSEA. The CDR3 reads CSVPSGVDTYEQYF. CDR3 bases: TGCAGCGTCCCTAGCGGGGTAGACACCTACGAGCAGTACTTC.

This clonotype has more than one count but fewer than ten. This chain connects TRBV7-2 to TRBJ2-4, with 7 bases matching TRBD2. The end of the DNA aligns better with TRBJ2-7, so the J call may be wrong. CDR1 is SGHTA, CDR2 FQGNSA, per germline. CDR3 length: 14 residues. The CDR3 nucleotides read TGTGCCAGCAGCTTGGCGCGGGAGTCGTACGAGCAGTACTTC. It specifies CASSLARESYEQYF.

The rearrangement uses TRBV15 and TRBJ2-5; 7 bases map to TRBD2. The V gene end was trimmed by 5 bases and the J gene end by 8 bases; junction bases not matched to a gene: 2. Germline CDR1 LNHNV, CDR2 YYDKDF (reference sequence). The CDR3 has 11 amino acids. The CDR3 DNA sequence: TGTGCCACCAGCGGGAGGGAAACCCAGTACTTC. Its protein is CATSGRETQYF.

The sample holds one count of this clonotype. V and J are TRBV20-1 and TRBJ2-1; no reliable D call. Trimming removed 1 base from V and 8 bases from J, with 12 bases in between. The CDR3 runs to 13 residues. CDR1 is DFQATT, CDR2 SNEGSKA, per germline (reference sequence). The CDR3 DNA sequence: TGCAGTGCTAGAGTCCCCGACCCCTATGAGCAGTTCTTC. Its translation: CSARVPDPYEQFF.

This chain links TRBV29-1 with TRBJ2-1, with a possible D match to TRBD1 (6 bases). Germline assignment: CDR1 SQVTM and CDR2 ANQGSEA. The V end lost 5 bases, the J end lost 7 bases, and 18 bases lay between the germline ends. The CDR3 totals 14 residues. The chain's CDR3 is CSVSGTFVGNEQFF. The CDR3 region has the DNA TGCAGCGTTTCCGGGACATTCGTAGGGAATGAGCAGTTCTTC.

This chain joins TRBV27 and TRBJ2-4; a weak D match, TRBD2 (5 bases). Germline V lookup: CDR1 MNHEY, CDR2 SMNVEV (reference sequence). Deletions cut 5 bases from V and 4 bases from J, with 15 bases between. The CDR3 spans 15 residues. The chain's CDR3 is CASSPLPSSKNIQYF. The CDR3 DNA follows: TGTGCCAGCAGTCCCCTCCCTAGCTCAAAAAACATTCAGTACTTC.

The chain carries TRBV7-9 and TRBJ2-3; D remains unclear. Trimming cost V 8 bases and J 13 bases, with 13 bases left between them. The CDR3 runs to 10 residues. Germline values: CDR1 SEHNR, CDR2 FQNEAQ (reference sequence). The CDR3 reads CASSGKFEYF. CDR3 DNA sequence: TGTGCCAGCTCTGGGAAGTTTGAGTATTTT.

There are a few counts of this clonotype. This chain connects TRBV12-3 or TRBV12-4 to TRBJ2-3; D may be TRBD1 or TRBD2 (5 bases each). The ends were cut back, 4 bases at V and 6 bases at J, with 23 bases in the middle. The CDR3 is 17 residues long. This CDR3 reads CASSWGISTTNGDTQYF. The CDR3 nucleotides are TGTGCCAGCAGTTGGGGGATTAGCACAACAAATGGGGATACGCAGTATTTT.

This clonotype was observed a few times. The rearrangement uses TRBV27 and TRBJ2-7; 7 bases fit TRBD2. With 5 bases clipped from V and 1 base from J, the junction kept 8 bases outside the gene matches. The CDR3 is 15 residues long. CDR1 and CDR2 from the germline V gene are MNHEY and SMNVEV (reference sequence). CDR3 in amino acids: CASSPEAGRSYEQYF. Here the CDR3 DNA reads TGTGCCAGCAGTCCCGAAGCGGGAAGGTCCTACGAGCAGTACTTC.

The chain uses TRBV15 and TRBJ2-5; 9 nucleotides match TRBD1. The better agreement between TRBJ2-7 and the DNA end casts doubt on the J call. This CDR3 spans 16 amino acids. The germline gives CDR1 LNHNV, CDR2 YYDKDF (reference sequence). The CDR3 sequence: CATSRGDRAPFHEQYF. The CDR3 nucleotides read TGTGCCACCAGCAGGGGGGACAGGGCCCCTTTCCACGAGCAGTACTTC.

The chain joins TRBV20-1 to TRBJ2-5; a weak D match, TRBD2 (7 bases). The CDR3 is 14 residues long. Germline-derived CDR1 and CDR2 are DFQATT and SNEGSKA (reference sequence). V lost 0 bases to trimming and J lost 4 bases, with 12 bases between them. The CDR3 protein is CSAREGGRGETQYF. Here the CDR3 DNA reads TGCAGTGCTAGAGAGGGGGGGCGCGGAGAGACCCAGTACTTC.

This clonotype was recorded a few times. The chain combines TRBV5-5 with TRBJ2-4, with D possibly TRBD2 on 5 matching bases. CDR3 length: 13 residues. Between the trimmed V and J ends, which lost 2 bases and 7 bases, there was a span of 10 bases. CDR1 is SGHKS and CDR2 is YYEKEE in the germline V gene (reference sequence). CDR3 region: CASSFSSGNIQYF. The CDR3 DNA reads TGTGCCAGCAGCTTTAGTTCGGGGAACATTCAGTACTTC.

The chain employs TRBV7-8 and TRBJ1-2; 7 nucleotides agree with TRBD1. Germline V gene lookup returns CDR1 SGHVS and CDR2 FQNEAQ. The CDR3 runs 13 residues. The J segment lost 6 bases and the V segment lost 5 bases, leaving 6 bases of the junction unmatched. Written as DNA, the CDR3 is TGTGCCAGCAGCCCCGGGACAGCGAATGGCTACACCTTC. This encodes CASSPGTANGYTF.